This T cell receptor beta chain was sequenced during a study of Ad26.COV2.S vaccination and SARS-CoV-2 variants. Trimming removed 0 bases at V and 6 bases at J, with 14 bases between. Germline CDR1 is MNHNY and CDR2 is SVGAGI (reference sequence). The CDR3 sequence is 15 residues long. Libraries were prepared by immunoSEQ multiplex PCR; TCRdb keeps only in-frame clonotypes and omits some of them. Here the sample spans around 100,000 clones, more than 65% being singletons. The receptor comes from a human donor who had recovered from COVID-19. This chain links TRBV6-6 with TRBJ1-2, with D unclear. This specimen consisted of peripheral blood, obtained after recovery from COVID-19. CDR3 DNA sequence: TGTGCCAGCAGTTACTCGAGAGGGTCGACGGATGGCTACACCTTC. This codes for CASSYSRGSTDGYTF.